This is a list of T cell receptor beta chains from one sample in a study of vaccination effects on CD4 cells after COVID-19. No antigens are known for them. Data came from immunoSEQ multiplex PCR; TCRdb stores just in-frame clones and leaves some out. In the table there are about 50,000 clones, around 74% of which are singletons. This sample comprised CD4+ T cells from PBMCs cultured without peptide, obtained after COVID-19 vaccination. The receptors derive from a human donor who had a prior SARS-CoV-2 infection. The CDR3 runs from the conserved cysteine through the conserved F or W. The D gene is left open where the match is weak. Only part of the rows carry a size: once, few, many, or a class if the clone is expanded.

d_call j_call v_call clone_size cdr3_aa cdr3_nt
- TRBJ2-3 TRBV5-1 once CASSPGGQGLWGSDTQYF TGCGCCAGCAGCCCGGGAGGACAGGGACTGTGGGGGTCAGATACGCAGTATTTT
TRBD2 TRBJ2-2 TRBV9 - CASSAGTSPSGELFF TGTGCCAGCAGCGCCGGGACTAGTCCGTCCGGGGAGCTGTTTTTT
- TRBJ2-6 TRBV10-3 - CAIRLGETGANVLTF TGTGCCATCAGGTTAGGCGAGACGGGGGCCAACGTCCTGACTTTC
TRBD1 TRBJ2-1 TRBV5-1 - CASSTDRPSLGEQFF TGCGCCAGCAGCACGGACAGGCCATCGTTGGGTGAGCAGTTCTTC
- TRBJ1-5 TRBV9 few CASSVAAGNQPQHF TGTGCCAGCAGCGTAGCCGCGGGCAATCAGCCCCAGCATTTT
- TRBJ2-7 TRBV2 - CASSEQDAYEQYF TGTGCCAGCAGTGAACAGGATGCCTACGAGCAGTACTTC
- TRBJ2-3 TRBV6-4 few CASSDGRPTDTQYF TGTGCCAGCAGTGACGGTCGACCGACAGATACGCAGTATTTT
TRBD2 TRBJ2-3 TRBV10-3 - CAIRPGLAGGDTQYF TGTGCCATCAGGCCGGGACTAGCGGGGGGGGATACGCAGTATTTT
- TRBJ1-1 TRBV19 once CASSPGGGYMNTEAFF TGTGCCAGTAGCCCCGGGGGAGGGTACATGAACACTGAAGCTTTCTTT
- TRBJ2-5 TRBV21-1 once CASSKEEEGGLAGALETQYF TGTGCCAGCAGCAAAGAGGAGGAGGGGGGACTAGCGGGAGCGTTGGAGACCCAGTACTTC
- TRBJ2-1 TRBV5-1 - CASSLMADSSYNEQFF TGCGCCAGCAGCTTAATGGCGGACAGCTCCTACAATGAGCAGTTCTTC
- TRBJ1-1 TRBV18 - CASSPPSVDTEAFF TGTGCCAGCTCACCACCGTCAGTAGATACTGAAGCTTTCTTT
- TRBJ1-2 TRBV9 - CASSARDYNYGYTF TGTGCCAGCAGCGCCAGGGATTATAACTATGGCTACACCTTC
- TRBJ2-3 TRBV7-2 - CASSFTRLGTDTQYF TGTGCCAGCAGCTTCACCCGACTAGGGACAGATACGCAGTATTTT
- TRBJ1-5 TRBV4-2 - CASSQDWGDQPQHF TGTGCCAGCAGCCAAGATTGGGGTGATCAGCCCCAGCATTTT
- TRBJ1-4 TRBV14 - CASSQVVSEKLFF TGTGCCAGCAGCCAAGTTGTCTCTGAAAAACTGTTTTTT
- TRBJ1-3 TRBV5-1 - CASSLKAGSLSGNTIYF TGCGCCAGCAGCCTTAAGGCAGGGAGCCTCTCTGGAAACACCATATATTTT
TRBD1 TRBJ2-5 TRBV25-1 - CASSDPRQGGETQYF TGTGCCAGCAGTGATCCCAGACAGGGGGGAGAGACCCAGTACTTC